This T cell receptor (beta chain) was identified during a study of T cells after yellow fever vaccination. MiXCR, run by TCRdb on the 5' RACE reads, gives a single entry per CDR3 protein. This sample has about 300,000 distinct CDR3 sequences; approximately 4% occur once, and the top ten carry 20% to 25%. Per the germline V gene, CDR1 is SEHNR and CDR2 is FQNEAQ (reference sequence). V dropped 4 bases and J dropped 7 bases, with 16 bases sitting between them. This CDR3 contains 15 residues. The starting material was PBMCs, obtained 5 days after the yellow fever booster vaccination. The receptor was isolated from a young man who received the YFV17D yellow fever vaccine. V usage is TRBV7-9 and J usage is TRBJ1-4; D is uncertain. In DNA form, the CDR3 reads TGTGCCAGCAGCTCTCCGGGATCGGGAGGTGAAAAACTGTTTTTT. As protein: CASSSPGSGGEKLFF.